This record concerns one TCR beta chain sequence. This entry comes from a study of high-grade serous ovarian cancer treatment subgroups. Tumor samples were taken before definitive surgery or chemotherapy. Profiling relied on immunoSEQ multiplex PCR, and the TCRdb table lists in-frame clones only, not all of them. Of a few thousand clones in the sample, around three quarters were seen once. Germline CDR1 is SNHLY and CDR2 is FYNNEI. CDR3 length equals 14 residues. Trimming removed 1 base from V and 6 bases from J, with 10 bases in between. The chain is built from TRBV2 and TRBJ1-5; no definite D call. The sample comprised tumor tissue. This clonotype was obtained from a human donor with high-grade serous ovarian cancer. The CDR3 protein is CASSEGGPGQPQHF. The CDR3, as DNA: TGTGCCAGCAGTGAAGGAGGGCCGGGTCAGCCCCAGCATTTT.